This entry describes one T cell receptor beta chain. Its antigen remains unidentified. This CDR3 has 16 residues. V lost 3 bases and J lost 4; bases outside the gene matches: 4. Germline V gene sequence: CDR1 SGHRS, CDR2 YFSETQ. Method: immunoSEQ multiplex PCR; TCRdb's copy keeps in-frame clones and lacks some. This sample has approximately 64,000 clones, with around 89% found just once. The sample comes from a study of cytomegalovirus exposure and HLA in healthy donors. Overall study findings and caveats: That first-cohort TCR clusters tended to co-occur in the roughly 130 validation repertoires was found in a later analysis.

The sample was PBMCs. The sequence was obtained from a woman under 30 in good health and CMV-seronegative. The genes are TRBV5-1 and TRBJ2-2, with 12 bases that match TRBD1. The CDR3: CASSSTGQGATGELFF. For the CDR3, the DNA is TGCGCCAGCAGCTCTACGGGACAGGGGGCCACCGGGGAGCTGTTTTTT.